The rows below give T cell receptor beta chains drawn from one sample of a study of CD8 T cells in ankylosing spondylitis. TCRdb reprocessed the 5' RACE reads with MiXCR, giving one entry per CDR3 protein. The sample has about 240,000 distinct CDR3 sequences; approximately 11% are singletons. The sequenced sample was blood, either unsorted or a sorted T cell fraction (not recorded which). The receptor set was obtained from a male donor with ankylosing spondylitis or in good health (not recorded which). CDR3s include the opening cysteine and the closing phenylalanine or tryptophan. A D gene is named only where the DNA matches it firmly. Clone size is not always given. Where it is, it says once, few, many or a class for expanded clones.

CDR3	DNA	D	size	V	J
CASSFLDRTGELFF	TGTGCCAGCAGTTTCCTAGATCGCACCGGGGAGCTGTTTTTT	.	many	TRBV12-3/TRBV12-4	TRBJ2-2
CASSLHGSLGEQFF	TGTGCCAGCTCACTTCACGGGAGTCTCGGTGAGCAGTTCTTC	.	.	TRBV18	TRBJ2-1
CSATSPSYEQYF	TGCAGTGCGACGTCCCCTTCCTACGAGCAGTACTTC	.	many	TRBV20-1	TRBJ2-7
CASSIAGDTQYF	TGTGCCAGCAGCATAGCGGGAGATACGCAGTATTTT	TRBD2	few	TRBV6-1	TRBJ2-3
CASRFRAGNTIYF	TGTGCCAGTAGATTTAGGGCAGGAAACACCATATATTTT	.	.	TRBV6-1	TRBJ1-3
CAISGGQGGTEAFF	TGTGCCATCAGTGGGGGACAGGGGGGCACTGAAGCTTTCTTT	TRBD1	many	TRBV10-3	TRBJ1-1
CASSQFIADRSGANVLTF	TGCGCCAGCAGCCAATTCATAGCGGATCGCTCTGGGGCCAACGTCCTGACTTTC	.	many	TRBV4-1	TRBJ2-6
CASSFYQLADTQYF	TGTGCCAGCAGTTTCTATCAACTAGCAGATACGCAGTATTTT	.	many	TRBV12-3/TRBV12-4	TRBJ2-3
CASSLDREYGYTF	TGTGCCAGCAGCCTCGACAGGGAATATGGCTACACCTTC	TRBD1	many	TRBV5-6	TRBJ1-2
CASSRILRVLNQPQHF	TGCGCCAGCAGCCGCATACTCCGGGTTCTAAATCAGCCCCAGCATTTT	.	.	TRBV4-1	TRBJ1-5
CATRQGDTGELFF	TGTGCCACACGACAGGGTGACACCGGGGAGCTGTTTTTT	TRBD1	many	TRBV24-1	TRBJ2-2
CASSSLAEVIAKNIQYF	TGTGCCAGCAGCTCGCTAGCGGAGGTGATAGCCAAAAACATTCAGTACTTC	TRBD2	few	TRBV11-2	TRBJ2-4
CASSLGQYYGYTF	TGTGCCAGCAGTCTCGGACAGTACTATGGCTACACCTTC	.	many	TRBV6-1	TRBJ1-2
CASSVSGPLDTGELFF	TGTGCCAGCAGCGTTAGCGGCCCCCTCGACACCGGGGAGCTGTTTTTT	.	few	TRBV9	TRBJ2-2
CAISDYGQDSPLHF	TGTGCCATCAGTGATTATGGTCAGGACTCACCCCTCCACTTT	.	.	TRBV10-3	TRBJ1-6
CSAHERERYNEQFF	TGCAGTGCTCATGAGCGGGAGAGGTACAATGAGCAGTTCTTC	TRBD2	many	TRBV20-1	TRBJ2-1
CASSLAPTNEQFF	TGCGCCAGCAGCTTGGCCCCAACCAATGAGCAGTTCTTC	.	few	TRBV5-1	TRBJ2-1
CASSRTSGRVQDTQYF	TGCGCCAGCAGCCGGACTAGCGGGAGGGTGCAAGATACGCAGTATTTT	TRBD2	.	TRBV4-1	TRBJ2-3
CASSRRRLAFTEAFF	TGTGCCAGTAGTCGCAGGAGGCTGGCGTTCACTGAAGCTTTCTTT	.	few	TRBV19	TRBJ1-1
CSAFDGYTF	TGCAGTGCCTTCGATGGCTACACCTTC	.	few	TRBV20-1	TRBJ1-2
CASSLDYGTDTQYF	TGCGCCAGCAGCTTGGATTACGGCACAGATACGCAGTATTTT	.	many	TRBV5-1	TRBJ2-3
CSVLGVSNTGELFF	TGCAGCGTCTTGGGGGTGTCGAACACCGGGGAGCTGTTTTTT	.	few	TRBV29-1	TRBJ2-2
CSVGSGGSTDTQYF	TGCAGCGTTGGAAGTGGGGGTAGCACAGATACGCAGTATTTT	.	few	TRBV29-1	TRBJ2-3
CASMPHINTGELFF	TGCGCCAGCATGCCCCACATTAACACCGGGGAGCTGTTTTTT	.	few	TRBV5-1	TRBJ2-2
CASGPAGLSGANVLTF	TGTGCCAGCGGCCCAGCGGGGTTATCTGGGGCCAACGTCCTGACTTTC	TRBD2	.	TRBV6-1	TRBJ2-6
CASRDRGFYEQYF	TGTGCCAGCAGGGACAGGGGATTTTACGAGCAGTACTTC	TRBD1	.	TRBV6-1	TRBJ2-7
CASSLAEEREQFF	TGTGCCAGCAGCTTAGCTGAGGAAAGAGAGCAGTTCTTC	.	.	TRBV7-9	TRBJ2-1
CSAARDGGDTEAFF	TGCAGTGCTGCCCGGGACGGAGGGGACACTGAAGCTTTCTTT	.	many	TRBV20-1	TRBJ1-1
CSASSGTGNYGYTF	TGCAGTGCTTCCTCCGGGACAGGGAACTATGGCTACACCTTC	TRBD1	.	TRBV20-1	TRBJ1-2
CASSSPFGREIYEQYF	TGCGCCAGCAGCTCACCCTTTGGCCGGGAAATCTACGAGCAGTACTTC	.	many	TRBV5-1	TRBJ2-7
CASSLDRSTDTQYF	TGTGCCAGCAGTCTAGACAGAAGCACAGATACGCAGTATTTT	.	many	TRBV5-1	TRBJ2-3
CASGPLYTGELFF	TGTGCCAGCGGACCCTTATACACCGGGGAGCTGTTTTTT	.	many	TRBV7-2	TRBJ2-2
CASSRTSGPNTGELFF	TGCGCCAGCAGCCGGACTAGCGGGCCGAACACCGGGGAGCTGTTTTTT	TRBD2	.	TRBV5-1	TRBJ2-2
CASSARPYTGELFF	TGTGCCAGCAGCGCCCGTCCCTACACCGGGGAGCTGTTTTTT	.	many	TRBV9	TRBJ2-2
CASSLVLRDAEQFF	TGTGCCAGCAGCTTAGTCCTCAGGGATGCTGAGCAGTTCTTC	.	few	TRBV7-9	TRBJ2-1
CASRGQGRGEQFF	TGCGCCAGCAGGGGACAGGGACGGGGTGAGCAGTTCTTC	TRBD1	few	TRBV5-1	TRBJ2-1
CAMQEARGPDNEQFF	TGTGCCATGCAAGAAGCGAGAGGGCCGGACAATGAGCAGTTCTTC	.	many	TRBV10-3	TRBJ2-1
CASSSGGPGELFF	TGCGCCAGCAGCTCGGGGGGCCCCGGGGAGCTGTTTTTT	.	.	TRBV5-1	TRBJ2-2
CASSLGTGEVDEQFF	TGCGCCAGCAGCCTCGGGACAGGGGAAGTTGATGAGCAGTTCTTC	TRBD1	.	TRBV5-1	TRBJ2-1
CASSQNPGQKNTGELFF	TGTGCCAGCAGCCAAAACCCGGGACAGAAGAACACCGGGGAGCTGTTTTTT	TRBD1	.	TRBV3-1	TRBJ2-2
CATRGNGVDEQYF	TGTGCCACCAGAGGAAACGGAGTCGACGAGCAGTACTTC	.	many	TRBV24-1	TRBJ2-7
CASSLWTGAYEQYF	TGTGCCAGCAGTTTATGGACAGGAGCCTACGAGCAGTACTTC	.	.	TRBV28	TRBJ2-7
CSARDSNQPQHF	TGCAGTGCTAGAGATTCGAATCAGCCCCAGCATTTT	.	many	TRBV20-1	TRBJ1-5
CASSQPLGSYNEQFF	TGCGCCAGCAGCCAACCTCTGGGCTCCTACAATGAGCAGTTCTTC	.	.	TRBV4-1	TRBJ2-1
CASSVLLYEQFF	TGTGCCAGCAGTGTTCTGTTATATGAGCAGTTCTTC	.	many	TRBV25-1	TRBJ2-1
CSARVAGGSGSSGANVLTF	TGCAGTGCTAGAGTTGCCGGTGGTTCAGGGAGCTCTGGGGCCAACGTCCTGACTTTC	.	.	TRBV20-1	TRBJ2-6
CASSLGEGNKNIQYF	TGTGCCAGCAGTTTGGGCGAGGGGAACAAAAACATTCAGTACTTC	.	many	TRBV6-5	TRBJ2-4